The clone carrying this TCR beta chain was observed a handful of times. What it binds is not known. Amplification yielded TCR beta CDR3 regions, with RNA transcripts as the source. An initial round of RT-PCR targeting the TCR CDR3 relied on the HTBI primer set. TCRdb fed the multiplex PCR reads into MiXCR, producing one record per CDR3 protein. The table records hundreds of thousands of distinct CDR3 sequences, about 16% of them present only once. The sample originates from a study of T cells in Graves' hyperthyroidism and ophthalmopathy. Study-level findings and limits: In simple terms, a model built on 13 V-J features told ophthalmopathy apart from stable hyperthyroidism. Blood shared most expanded thyroid clonotypes above 0.001.

The germline V gene has CDR1 DFQATT and CDR2 SNEGSKA (reference sequence). This CDR3 is built from 15 residues. Trimming stripped 7 bases from V and 2 bases from J, with 21 bases between. Stable Graves' hyperthyroidism meant no ophthalmopathy progression within 18 months. Hyperthyroidism had been newly diagnosed in patients aged 18 to 65, and its duration was under 2 months. This chain uses TRBV20-1 with TRBJ2-7; D tentatively reads TRBD1 or TRBD2 (6 bases each). The TCR sequence derives from a woman aged 25 to 39 with Graves' hyperthyroidism. Sequenced material: blood. The CDR3 nucleotides read TGCAGTGTTCCCTGGGCCCTCGGGGGCACCTACGAGCAGTACTTC. It is translated as CSVPWALGGTYEQYF.